This TCR beta chain came from a study of shared clonotypes between healthy human individuals. Study-level points and caveats: Non-shared clonotypes had lower generation probabilities than those shared by all four donors.

Researchers partitioned CD4+ cells into CD45RA+ naive and CD45RA-negative memory subsets. As for this clone: The target antigen is unknown.

CDR1 SGHRS and CDR2 YFSETQ come from the germline V gene. CDR3 size: 14 residues. V lost 1 base to trimming and J lost 12 bases, with 14 bases between them. Sequencing used immunoSEQ multiplex PCR; TCRdb keeps in-frame clones, though not all of them. In the table there are some 2,100,000 clones, 90% to 97% of which are singletons. The chain combines TRBV5-1 with TRBJ1-6, with a tentative D call TRBD1 (5 bases). This TCR derives from a man aged 18 to 29 in good health. The sequencing sample was made of naive CD4+ T cells sorted from blood. Subset indicated: CD45RA+ positively selected. The CDR3 DNA is TGCGCCAGCAGCTTGACCGAGGGGTTGGGACCCCTCCACTTT. The encoded protein is CASSLTEGLGPLHF.